The present T cell receptor beta chain was sequenced within a study of identical twins. This clonotype was seen at least ten times. Germline-derived CDR1 and CDR2 are SGHTA and FQGNSA. The CDR3 totals 14 residues. Trimming pared 3 bases from V and 6 bases from J, leaving 11 bases between. TCRdb re-analysed the 5' RACE reads in MiXCR, keeping a single row per CDR3 protein. The table has hundreds of thousands of distinct CDR3 sequences, approximately 24% seen once. This same sample was also part of a study on T cells expressing NK-cell markers. This second report adds: Eight donors were sequenced, seven testing HCMV-seropositive and one testing seronegative.

This sequence joins TRBV7-2 and TRBJ2-2; D is unresolved. Sample: CD4+ T cells sorted from blood. This receptor was identified in a woman younger than 30 in good health. The CDR3 DNA sequence: TGTGCCAGCAGCTTGGATAGCTGGGCCGGGGAGCTGTTTTTT. Translated: CASSLDSWAGELFF.